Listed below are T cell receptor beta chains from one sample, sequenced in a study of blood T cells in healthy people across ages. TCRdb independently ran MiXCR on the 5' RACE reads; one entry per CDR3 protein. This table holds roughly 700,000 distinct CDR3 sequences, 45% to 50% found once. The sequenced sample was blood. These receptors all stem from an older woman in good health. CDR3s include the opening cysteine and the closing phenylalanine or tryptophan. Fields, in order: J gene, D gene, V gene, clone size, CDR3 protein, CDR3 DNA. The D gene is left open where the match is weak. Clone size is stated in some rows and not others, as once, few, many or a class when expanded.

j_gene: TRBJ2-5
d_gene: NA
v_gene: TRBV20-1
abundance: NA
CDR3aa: CSATPGSGPREQYF
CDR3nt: TGCAGTGCTACCCCAGGGAGTGGGCCCCGGGAGCAGTACTTC

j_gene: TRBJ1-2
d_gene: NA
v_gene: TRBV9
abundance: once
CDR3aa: CASRGPGYGYTF
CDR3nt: TGTGCCAGCAGAGGCCCGGGGTATGGCTACACCTTC

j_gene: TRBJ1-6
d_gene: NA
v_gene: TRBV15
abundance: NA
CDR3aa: CATSVKDGSPLHF
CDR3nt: TGTGCCACCAGCGTGAAGGATGGCTCACCCCTCCACTTT

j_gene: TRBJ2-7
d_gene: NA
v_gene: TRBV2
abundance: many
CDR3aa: CASLGTANSYEQYF
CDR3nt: TGTGCCAGCTTAGGTACAGCAAACTCCTACGAGCAGTACTTC

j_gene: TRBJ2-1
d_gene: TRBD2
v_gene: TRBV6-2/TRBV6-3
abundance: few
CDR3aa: CASRRLAGAGYEQFF
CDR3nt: TGTGCCAGCAGGAGATTAGCGGGAGCTGGGTATGAGCAGTTCTTC

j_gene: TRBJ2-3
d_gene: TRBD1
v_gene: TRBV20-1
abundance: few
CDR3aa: CSAGSTHRSRDRGPDTQYF
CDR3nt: TGCAGTGCCGGTTCTACCCACCGCTCCCGGGACAGGGGACCAGATACGCAGTATTTT

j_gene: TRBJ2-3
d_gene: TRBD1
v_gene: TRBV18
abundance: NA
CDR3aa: CASSPGQGTNTQYF
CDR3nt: TGTGCCAGCTCACCGGGACAGGGGACCAATACGCAGTATTTT

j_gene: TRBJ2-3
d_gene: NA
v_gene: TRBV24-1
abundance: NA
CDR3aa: CATAFKDTDTQYF
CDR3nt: TGTGCCACCGCGTTCAAGGACACAGATACGCAGTATTTT

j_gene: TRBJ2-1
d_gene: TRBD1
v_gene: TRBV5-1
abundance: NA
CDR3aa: CASSGQGEKFF
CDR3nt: TGCGCCAGCAGCGGACAGGGGGAAAAGTTCTTC

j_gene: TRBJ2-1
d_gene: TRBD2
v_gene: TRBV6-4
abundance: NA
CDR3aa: CASTTLAGGLHEQFF
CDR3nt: TGTGCCAGCACCACACTAGCGGGAGGGTTACATGAGCAGTTCTTC

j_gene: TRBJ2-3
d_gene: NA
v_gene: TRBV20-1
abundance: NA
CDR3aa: CSAFGGPADTQYF
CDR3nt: TGCAGTGCCTTTGGTGGGCCGGCCGATACGCAGTATTTT

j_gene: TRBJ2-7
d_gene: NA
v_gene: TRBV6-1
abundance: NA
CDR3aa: CASSFRLFEQYF
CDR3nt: TGTGCCAGCAGTTTCCGACTATTCGAGCAGTACTTC

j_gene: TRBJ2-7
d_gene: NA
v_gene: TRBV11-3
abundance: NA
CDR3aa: CASSLGADPHYEQYF
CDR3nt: TGTGCCAGCAGCTTGGGAGCGGACCCTCACTACGAGCAGTACTTC

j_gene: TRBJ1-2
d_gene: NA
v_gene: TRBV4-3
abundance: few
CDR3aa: CASSQDLSSSNYGYTF
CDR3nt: TGCGCCAGCAGCCAAGATCTGTCCAGTTCTAACTATGGCTACACCTTC

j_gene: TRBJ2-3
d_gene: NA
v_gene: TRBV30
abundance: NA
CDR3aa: CAWSARPSTDTQYF
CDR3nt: TGTGCCTGGAGTGCACGCCCTAGCACAGATACGCAGTATTTT

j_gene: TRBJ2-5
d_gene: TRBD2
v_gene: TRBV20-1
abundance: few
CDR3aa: CSASLAGRGETQYF
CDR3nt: TGCAGTGCTAGCCTAGCGGGACGTGGGGAGACCCAGTACTTC

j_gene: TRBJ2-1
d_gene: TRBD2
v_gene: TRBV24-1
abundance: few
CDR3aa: CATSRVGGSNEQFF
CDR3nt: TGTGCCACCAGCAGGGTCGGCGGGAGTAATGAGCAGTTCTTC

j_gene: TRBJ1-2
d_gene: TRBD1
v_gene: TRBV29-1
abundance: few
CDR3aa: CSADRTLYGYTF
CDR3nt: TGCAGCGCGGACAGGACCCTATATGGCTACACCTTC

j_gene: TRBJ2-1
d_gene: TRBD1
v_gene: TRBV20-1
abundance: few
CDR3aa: CSARRRDRGYNEQFF
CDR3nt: TGCAGTGCTAGACGTAGGGACAGAGGCTACAATGAGCAGTTCTTC

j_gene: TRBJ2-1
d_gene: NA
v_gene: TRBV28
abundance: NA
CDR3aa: CASGFNPGRNEQFF
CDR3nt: TGTGCCAGCGGATTCAACCCAGGGAGGAATGAGCAGTTCTTC

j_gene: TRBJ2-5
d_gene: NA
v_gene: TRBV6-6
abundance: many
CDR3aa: CASVLAGQETQYF
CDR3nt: TGTGCCAGCGTCCTCGCCGGCCAAGAGACCCAGTACTTC

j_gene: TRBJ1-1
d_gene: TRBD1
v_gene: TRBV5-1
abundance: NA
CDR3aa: CASSFTGAGHLNTEAFF
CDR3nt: TGCGCCAGCAGCTTTACAGGGGCGGGTCACTTGAACACTGAAGCTTTCTTT

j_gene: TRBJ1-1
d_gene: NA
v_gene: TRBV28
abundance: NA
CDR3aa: CASSENRAGTEAFF
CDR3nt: TGTGCCAGCAGCGAGAACAGGGCGGGCACTGAAGCTTTCTTT

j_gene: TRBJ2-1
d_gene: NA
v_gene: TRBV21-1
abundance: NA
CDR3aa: CASSKVGPPSGIYNEQFF
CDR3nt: TGTGCCAGCAGCAAAGTTGGCCCACCTAGCGGGATCTACAATGAGCAGTTCTTC

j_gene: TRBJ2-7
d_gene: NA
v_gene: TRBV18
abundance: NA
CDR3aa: CASSPERSSSYEQYF
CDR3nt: TGTGCCAGCTCACCGGAGCGAAGTAGCTCCTACGAGCAGTACTTC

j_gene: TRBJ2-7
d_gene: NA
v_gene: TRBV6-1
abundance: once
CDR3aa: CASSEVGGGRASCEQYF
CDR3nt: TGTGCCAGCAGTGAAGTGGGGGGCGGCAGGGCCTCCTGCGAGCAGTACTTC

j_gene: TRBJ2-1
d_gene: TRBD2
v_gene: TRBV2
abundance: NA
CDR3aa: CASSEMGEGLEQFF
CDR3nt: TGTGCCAGCAGTGAAATGGGGGAGGGGCTTGAGCAGTTCTTC

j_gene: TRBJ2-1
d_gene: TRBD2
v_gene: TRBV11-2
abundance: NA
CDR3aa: CASSLGFGSGAYNEQFF
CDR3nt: TGTGCCAGCAGCTTAGGATTCGGTAGCGGGGCCTACAATGAGCAGTTCTTC

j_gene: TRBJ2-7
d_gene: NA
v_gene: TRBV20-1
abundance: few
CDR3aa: CSAYPGFSYEQYF
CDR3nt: TGCAGTGCTTATCCAGGGTTCTCCTACGAGCAGTACTTC

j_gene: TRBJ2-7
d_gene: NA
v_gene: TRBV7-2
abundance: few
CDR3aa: CASSSGGRYEQYF
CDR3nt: TGTGCCAGCAGCTCCGGGGGACGTTACGAGCAGTACTTC

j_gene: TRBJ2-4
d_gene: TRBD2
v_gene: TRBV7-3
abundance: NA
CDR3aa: CASSRTSASYEQNF
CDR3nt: TGTGCCAGCAGCCGGACTAGCGCATCCTACGAGCAGAACTTC

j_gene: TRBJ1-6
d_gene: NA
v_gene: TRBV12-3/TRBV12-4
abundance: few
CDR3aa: CASSPRQGNSPLHF
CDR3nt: TGTGCCAGCAGTCCCCGCCAGGGAAATTCACCCCTCCACTTT

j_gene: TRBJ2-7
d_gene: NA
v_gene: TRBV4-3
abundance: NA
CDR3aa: CASSEGPGRYNEQYF
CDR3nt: TGCGCCAGCAGCGAAGGGCCAGGGCGGTACAATGAGCAGTACTTC

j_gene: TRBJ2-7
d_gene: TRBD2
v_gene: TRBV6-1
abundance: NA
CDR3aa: CASSGGRAGNPEQYF
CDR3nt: TGTGCCAGCAGTGGAGGGCGAGCGGGAAACCCCGAGCAGTACTTC

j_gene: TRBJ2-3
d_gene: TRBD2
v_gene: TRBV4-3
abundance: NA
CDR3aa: CASSQDREETDTQYF
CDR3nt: TGCGCCAGCAGCCAAGATCGGGAGGAAACAGATACGCAGTATTTT

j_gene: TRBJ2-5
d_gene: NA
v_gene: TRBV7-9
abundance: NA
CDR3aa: CASSLSGGKTQYF
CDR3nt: TGTGCCAGCAGCTTGTCCGGGGGAAAGACCCAGTACTTC

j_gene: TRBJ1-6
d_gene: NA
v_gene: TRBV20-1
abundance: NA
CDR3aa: CSATIGQLYNSPFHF
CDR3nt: TGCAGTGCTACTATCGGACAGCTCTATAATTCACCCTTCCACTTT

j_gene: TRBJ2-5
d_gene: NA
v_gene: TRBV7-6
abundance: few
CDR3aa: CASSRSRVQETQYF
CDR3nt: TGTGCCAGCAGCCGCAGCAGGGTGCAAGAGACCCAGTACTTC

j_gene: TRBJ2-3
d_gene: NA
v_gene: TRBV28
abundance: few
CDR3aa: CASSLEVNTDTQYF
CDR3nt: TGTGCCAGCAGTTTAGAGGTCAACACAGATACGCAGTATTTT

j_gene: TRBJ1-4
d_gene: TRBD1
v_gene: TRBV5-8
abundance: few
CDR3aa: CASSLEGTGNEKLFF
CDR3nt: TGTGCCAGCAGCTTGGAGGGGACAGGGAATGAAAAACTGTTTTTT